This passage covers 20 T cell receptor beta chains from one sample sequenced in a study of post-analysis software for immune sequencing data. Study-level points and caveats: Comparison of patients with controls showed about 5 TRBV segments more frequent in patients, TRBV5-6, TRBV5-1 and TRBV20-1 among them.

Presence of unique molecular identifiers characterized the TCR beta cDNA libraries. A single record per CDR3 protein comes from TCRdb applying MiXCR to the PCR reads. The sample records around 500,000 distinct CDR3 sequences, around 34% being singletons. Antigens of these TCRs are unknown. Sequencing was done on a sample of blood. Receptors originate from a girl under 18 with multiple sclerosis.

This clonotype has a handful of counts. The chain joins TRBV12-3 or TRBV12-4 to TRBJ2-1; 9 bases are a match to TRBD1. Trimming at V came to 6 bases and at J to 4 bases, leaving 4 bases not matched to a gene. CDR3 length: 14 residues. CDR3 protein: CASSAGTGYNEQFF. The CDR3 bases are TGTGCCAGCAGCGCCGGGACAGGGTACAATGAGCAGTTCTTC.

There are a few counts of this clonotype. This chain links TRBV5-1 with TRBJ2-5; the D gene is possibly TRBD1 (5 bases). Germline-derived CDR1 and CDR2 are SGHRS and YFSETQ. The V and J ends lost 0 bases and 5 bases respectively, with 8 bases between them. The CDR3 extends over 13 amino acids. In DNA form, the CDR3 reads TGCGCCAGCAGCTTGGAAGGGGATGAGACCCAGTACTTC. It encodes CASSLEGDETQYF.

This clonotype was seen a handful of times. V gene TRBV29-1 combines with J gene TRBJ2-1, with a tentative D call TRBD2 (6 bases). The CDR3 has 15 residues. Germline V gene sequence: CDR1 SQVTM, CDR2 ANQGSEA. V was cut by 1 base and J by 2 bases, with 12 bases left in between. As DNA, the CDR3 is TGCAGCGTTGAAGCACGCGGCGGGACCTACAATGAGCAGTTCTTC. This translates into CSVEARGGTYNEQFF.

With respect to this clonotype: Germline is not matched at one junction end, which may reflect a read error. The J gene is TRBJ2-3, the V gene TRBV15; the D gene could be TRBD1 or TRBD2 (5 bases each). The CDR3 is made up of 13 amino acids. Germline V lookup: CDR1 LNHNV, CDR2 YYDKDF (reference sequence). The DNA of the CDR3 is TGTACCACCAGCAGGGAGAGCACAGATACGCAGTATTTT. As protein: CTTSRESTDTQYF.

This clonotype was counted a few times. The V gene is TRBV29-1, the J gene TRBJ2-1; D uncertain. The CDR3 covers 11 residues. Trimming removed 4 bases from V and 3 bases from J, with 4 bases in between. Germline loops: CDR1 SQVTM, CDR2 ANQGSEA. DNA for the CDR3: TGCAGCGTTGTCGACTACAATGAGCAGTTCTTC. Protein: CSVVDYNEQFF.

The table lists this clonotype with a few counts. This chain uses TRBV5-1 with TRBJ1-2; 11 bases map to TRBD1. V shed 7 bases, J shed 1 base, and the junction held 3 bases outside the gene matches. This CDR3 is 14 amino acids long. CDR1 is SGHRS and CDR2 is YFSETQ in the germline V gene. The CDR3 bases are TGCGCCAGCGGACAGGGGGCTGGTAACTATGGCTACACCTTC. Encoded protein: CASGQGAGNYGYTF.

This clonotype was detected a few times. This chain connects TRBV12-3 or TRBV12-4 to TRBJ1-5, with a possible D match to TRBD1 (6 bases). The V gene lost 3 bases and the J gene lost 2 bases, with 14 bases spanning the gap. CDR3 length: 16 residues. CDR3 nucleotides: TGTGCCAGCAGTTTGTCGGGGGCGCGGGGCAATCAGCCCCAGCATTTT. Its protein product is CASSLSGARGNQPQHF.

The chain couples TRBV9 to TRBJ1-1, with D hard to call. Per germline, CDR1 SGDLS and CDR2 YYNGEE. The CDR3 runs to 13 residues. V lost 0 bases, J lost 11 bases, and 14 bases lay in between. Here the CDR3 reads CASSVEFTDEAFF. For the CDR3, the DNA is TGTGCCAGCAGCGTAGAATTTACGGATGAGGCTTTCTTT. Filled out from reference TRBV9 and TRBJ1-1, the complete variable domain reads DSGVTQTPKHLITATGQRVTLRCSPRSGDLSVYWYQQSLDQGLQFLIQYYNGEERAKGNILERFSAQQFPDLHSELNLSSLELGDSALYFCASSVEFTDEAFFGQGTRLTVV.

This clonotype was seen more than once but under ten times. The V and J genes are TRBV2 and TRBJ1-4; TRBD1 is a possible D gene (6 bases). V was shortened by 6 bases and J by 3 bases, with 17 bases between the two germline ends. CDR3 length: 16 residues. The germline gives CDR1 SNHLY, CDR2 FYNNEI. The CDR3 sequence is CASSPGQSQANEKLFF. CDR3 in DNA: TGTGCCAGCAGCCCCGGACAGAGTCAGGCTAATGAAAAACTGTTTTTT. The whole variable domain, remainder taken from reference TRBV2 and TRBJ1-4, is EPEVTQTPSHQVTQMGQEVILRCVPISNHLYFYWYRQILGQKVEFLVSFYNNEISEKSEIFDDQFSVERPDGSNFTLKIRSTKLEDSAMYFCASSPGQSQANEKLFFGSGTQLSVL.

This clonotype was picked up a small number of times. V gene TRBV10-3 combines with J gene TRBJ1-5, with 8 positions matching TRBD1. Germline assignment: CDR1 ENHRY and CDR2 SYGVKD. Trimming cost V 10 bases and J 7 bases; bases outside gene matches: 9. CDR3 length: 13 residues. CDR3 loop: CANGQGGDQPQHF. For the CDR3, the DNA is TGTGCCAACGGACAGGGTGGTGACCAGCCCCAGCATTTT.

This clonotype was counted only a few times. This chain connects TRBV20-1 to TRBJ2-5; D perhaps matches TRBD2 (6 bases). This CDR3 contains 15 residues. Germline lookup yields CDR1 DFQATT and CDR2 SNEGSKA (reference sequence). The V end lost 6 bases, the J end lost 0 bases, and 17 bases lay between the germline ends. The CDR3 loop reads CSAPGAGWYQETQYF. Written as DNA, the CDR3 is TGCAGTGCCCCTGGGGCGGGGTGGTACCAAGAGACCCAGTACTTC.

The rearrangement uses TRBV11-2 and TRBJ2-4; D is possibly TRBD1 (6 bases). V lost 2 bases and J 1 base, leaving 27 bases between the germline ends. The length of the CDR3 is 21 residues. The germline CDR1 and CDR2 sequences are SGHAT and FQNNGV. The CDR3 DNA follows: TGTGCCAGCAGCTTATGGGGTCCGGGACAAACCTCCCCTTTTGCCAAAAACATTCAGTACTTC. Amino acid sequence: CASSLWGPGQTSPFAKNIQYF.

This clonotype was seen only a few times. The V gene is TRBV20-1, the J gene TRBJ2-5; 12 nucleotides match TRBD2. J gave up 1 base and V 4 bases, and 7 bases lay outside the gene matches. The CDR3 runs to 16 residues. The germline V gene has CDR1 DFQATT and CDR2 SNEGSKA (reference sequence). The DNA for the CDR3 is TGCAGTGCTACCTCGACTAGCGGGGGCCCCCAAGAGACCCAGTACTTC. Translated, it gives CSATSTSGGPQETQYF.

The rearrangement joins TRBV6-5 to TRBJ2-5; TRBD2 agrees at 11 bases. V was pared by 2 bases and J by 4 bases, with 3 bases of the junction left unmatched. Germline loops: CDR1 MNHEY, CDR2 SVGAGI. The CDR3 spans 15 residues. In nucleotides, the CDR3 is TGTGCCAGCAGTTACAGTCTAGCGGGGGGAGAGACCCAGTACTTC. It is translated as CASSYSLAGGETQYF.

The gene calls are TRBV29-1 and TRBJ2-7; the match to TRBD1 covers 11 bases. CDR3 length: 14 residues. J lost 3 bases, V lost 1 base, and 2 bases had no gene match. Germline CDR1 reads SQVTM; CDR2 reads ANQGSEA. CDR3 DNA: TGCAGCGTTGAAGGGGACAGGGGGTTCTACGAGCAGTACTTC. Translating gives CSVEGDRGFYEQYF.

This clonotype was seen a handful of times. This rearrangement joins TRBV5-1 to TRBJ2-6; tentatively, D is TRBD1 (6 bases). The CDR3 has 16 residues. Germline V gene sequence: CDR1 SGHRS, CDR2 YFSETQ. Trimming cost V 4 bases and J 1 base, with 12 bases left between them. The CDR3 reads CASSGTGSSGANVLTF. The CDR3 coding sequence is TGCGCCAGCAGCGGTACAGGGTCTTCTGGGGCCAACGTCCTGACTTTC. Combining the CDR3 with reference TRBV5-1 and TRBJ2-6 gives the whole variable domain KAGVTQTPRYLIKTRGQQVTLSCSPISGHRSVSWYQQTPGQGLQFLFEYFSETQRNKGNFPGRFSGRQFSNSRSEMNVSTLELGDSALYLCASSGTGSSGANVLTFGAGSRLTVL.

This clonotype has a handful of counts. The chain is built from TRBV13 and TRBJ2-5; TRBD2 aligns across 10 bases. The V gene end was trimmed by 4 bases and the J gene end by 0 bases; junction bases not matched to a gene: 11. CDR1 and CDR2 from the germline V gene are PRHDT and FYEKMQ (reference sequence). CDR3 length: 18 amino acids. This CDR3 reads CASSYSPGLARYQETQYF. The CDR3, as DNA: TGTGCCAGCAGCTATTCCCCGGGACTAGCGAGGTACCAAGAGACCCAGTACTTC.

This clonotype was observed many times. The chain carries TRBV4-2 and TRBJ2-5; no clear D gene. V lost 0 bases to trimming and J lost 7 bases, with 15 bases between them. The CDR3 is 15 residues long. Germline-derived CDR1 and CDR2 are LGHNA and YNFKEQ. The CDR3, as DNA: TGTGCCAGCAGCCAAGATCTGACGATTATGGGGACCCAGTACTTC. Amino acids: CASSQDLTIMGTQYF.

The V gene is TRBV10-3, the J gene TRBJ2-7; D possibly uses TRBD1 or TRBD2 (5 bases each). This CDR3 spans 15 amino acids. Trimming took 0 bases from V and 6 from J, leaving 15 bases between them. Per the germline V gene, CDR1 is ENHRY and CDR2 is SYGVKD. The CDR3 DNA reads TGTGCCATCAGTGAGTCGACGAAGATGAGGGGCGAGCAGTACTTC. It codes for CAISESTKMRGEQYF.

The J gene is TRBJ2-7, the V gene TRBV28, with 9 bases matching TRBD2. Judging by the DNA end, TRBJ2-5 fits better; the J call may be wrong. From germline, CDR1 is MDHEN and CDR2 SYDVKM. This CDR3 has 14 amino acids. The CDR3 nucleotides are TGTGCCAGCAGTTCAATAGCGGGGGAGGAGACCCAGTACTTC. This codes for CASSSIAGEETQYF.